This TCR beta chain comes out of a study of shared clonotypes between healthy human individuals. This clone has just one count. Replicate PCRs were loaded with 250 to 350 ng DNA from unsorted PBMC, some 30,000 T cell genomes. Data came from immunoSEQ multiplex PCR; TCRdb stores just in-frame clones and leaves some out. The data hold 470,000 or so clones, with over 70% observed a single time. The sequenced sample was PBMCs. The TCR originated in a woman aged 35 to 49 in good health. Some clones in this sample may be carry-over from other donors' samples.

The CDR3 region is CASSHRVHTGELFF. DNA of the CDR3: TGTGCCAGCAGCCACAGGGTCCACACCGGGGAGCTGTTTTTT. This chain links TRBV4-2 with TRBJ2-2, with TRBD1 as a possible D gene (5 bases). The CDR3 covers 14 residues. With 3 bases removed from V and 3 bases from J, the gap between germline ends came to 8 bases. Germline CDR1 reads LGHNA; CDR2 reads YNFKEQ.